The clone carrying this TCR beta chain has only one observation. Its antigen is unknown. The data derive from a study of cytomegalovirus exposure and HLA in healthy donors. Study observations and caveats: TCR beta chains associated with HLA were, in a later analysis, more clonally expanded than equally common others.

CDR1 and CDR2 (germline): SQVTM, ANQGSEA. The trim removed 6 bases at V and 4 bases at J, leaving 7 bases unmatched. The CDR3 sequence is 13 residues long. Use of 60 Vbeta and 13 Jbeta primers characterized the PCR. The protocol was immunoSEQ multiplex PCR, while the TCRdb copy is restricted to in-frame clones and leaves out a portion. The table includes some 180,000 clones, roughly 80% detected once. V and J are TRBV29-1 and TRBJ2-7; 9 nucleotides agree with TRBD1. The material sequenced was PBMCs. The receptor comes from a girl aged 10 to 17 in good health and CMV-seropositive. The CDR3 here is CSVKTGGEYEQYF. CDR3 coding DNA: TGCAGCGTGAAAACAGGGGGCGAGTACGAGCAGTACTTC.